This T cell receptor beta chain derives from a study of shared clonotypes between healthy human individuals. The overall study: Aged 18 to 49, the donors were two women and three men.

Germline lookup yields CDR1 MGHRA and CDR2 YSYEKL. V lost 1 base and J 10 bases, leaving 8 bases between the germline ends. This CDR3 is 12 amino acids long. In the original analysis: Filtering differed for immunoSEQ, which gave only junction sequences without quality scores. Sequencing used immunoSEQ multiplex PCR; TCRdb keeps in-frame clones, though not all of them. V, J and clone size are those of that table, while D and trimming were read from the DNA. The sample contains roughly 500,000 clones, about 96% of which appear only once. Sample: naive CD4+ T cells sorted from blood. The subset is: CD45RA+ positively selected. The receptor was isolated from a woman under 40 in good health. The V call is TRBV4-1, the J call TRBJ2-1; D not certain. The CDR3 DNA sequence: TGCGCCAGCAGCCAAGTTCCTGGGGAGCAGTTCTTC. Translation: CASSQVPGEQFF.